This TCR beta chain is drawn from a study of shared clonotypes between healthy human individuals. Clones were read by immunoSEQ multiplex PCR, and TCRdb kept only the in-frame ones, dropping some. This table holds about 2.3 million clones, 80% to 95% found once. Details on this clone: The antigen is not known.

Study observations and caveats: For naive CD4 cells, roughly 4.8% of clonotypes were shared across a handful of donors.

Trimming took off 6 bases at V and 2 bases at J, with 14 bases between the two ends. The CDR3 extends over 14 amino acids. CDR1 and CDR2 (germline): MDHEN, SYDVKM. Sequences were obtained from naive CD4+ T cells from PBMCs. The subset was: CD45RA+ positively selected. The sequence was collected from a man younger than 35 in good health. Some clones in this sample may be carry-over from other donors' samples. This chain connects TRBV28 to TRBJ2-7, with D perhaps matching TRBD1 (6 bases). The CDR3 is CASRSYRDPYEQYF. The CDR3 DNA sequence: TGTGCCAGCAGGTCCTACAGGGACCCCTACGAGCAGTACTTC.